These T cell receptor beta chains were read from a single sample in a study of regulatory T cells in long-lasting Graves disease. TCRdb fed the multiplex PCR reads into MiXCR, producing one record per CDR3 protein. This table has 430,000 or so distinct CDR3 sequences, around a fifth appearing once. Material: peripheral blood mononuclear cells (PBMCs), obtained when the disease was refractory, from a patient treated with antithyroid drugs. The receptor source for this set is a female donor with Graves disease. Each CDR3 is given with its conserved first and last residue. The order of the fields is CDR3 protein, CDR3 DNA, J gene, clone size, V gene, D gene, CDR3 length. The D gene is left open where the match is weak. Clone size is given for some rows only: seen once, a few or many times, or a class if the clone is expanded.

CDR3: CASGQVPTDTQYF; DNA: TGTGCCAGCGGACAGGTTCCAACAGATACGCAGTATTTT; J: TRBJ2-3; size: .; V: TRBV3-1; D: TRBD1; length: 13
CDR3: CSGLGKGATGELFF; DNA: TGCAGTGGTCTAGGAAAGGGGGCGACCGGGGAGCTGTTTTTT; J: TRBJ2-2; size: many; V: TRBV20-1; D: TRBD1; length: 14
CDR3: CASSQVGLADYKNIQYF; DNA: TGTGCCAGCAGCCAAGTGGGACTAGCGGATTACAAAAACATTCAGTACTTC; J: TRBJ2-4; size: few; V: TRBV14; D: TRBD2; length: 17
CDR3: CASSYPPGQGWNEQYF; DNA: TGCGCCAGCAGCTATCCCCCGGGACAGGGTTGGAACGAGCAGTACTTC; J: TRBJ2-7; size: few; V: TRBV10-2; D: TRBD1; length: 16
CDR3: CASSLRTPVTQYF; DNA: TGTGCCAGCAGTTTAAGGACACCAGTGACCCAGTACTTC; J: TRBJ2-5; size: many; V: TRBV28; D: .; length: 13
CDR3: CVGSVTSQETQYF; DNA: TGTGTCGGTAGCGTAACCTCACAAGAGACCCAGTACTTC; J: TRBJ2-5; size: many; V: TRBV2; D: .; length: 13
CDR3: CASSLASEYEQYF; DNA: TGTGCCAGCAGCTTAGCGTCTGAGTACGAGCAGTACTTC; J: TRBJ2-7; size: many; V: TRBV11-2; D: .; length: 13
CDR3: CASSQMTGRVIREKLFF; DNA: TGTGCCAGCAGCCAAATGACCGGTCGAGTCATACGGGAAAAACTGTTTTTT; J: TRBJ1-4; size: many; V: TRBV3-1; D: .; length: 17
CDR3: CSARTGGRNEQYF; DNA: TGCAGTGCCCGAACCGGCGGTCGCAACGAGCAGTACTTC; J: TRBJ2-7; size: many; V: TRBV20-1; D: .; length: 13
CDR3: CASSLAGSGRTYEQYF; DNA: TGTGCCAGCAGCTTAGCGGGGAGCGGGAGGACCTACGAGCAGTACTTC; J: TRBJ2-7; size: few; V: TRBV11-1; D: TRBD2; length: 16
CDR3: CAISGVWGSGANVLTF; DNA: TGTGCCATCAGTGGTGTTTGGGGTTCTGGGGCCAACGTCCTGACTTTC; J: TRBJ2-6; size: few; V: TRBV10-3; D: .; length: 16
CDR3: CASSTTSGSVDTQYF; DNA: TGTGCCAGCAGTACGACTAGCGGGAGTGTAGATACGCAGTATTTT; J: TRBJ2-3; size: few; V: TRBV27; D: TRBD2; length: 15
CDR3: CASRDYLASYNEQFF; DNA: TGTGCCAGCAGAGACTACCTAGCGTCCTACAATGAGCAGTTCTTC; J: TRBJ2-1; size: many; V: TRBV6-2/TRBV6-3; D: .; length: 15
CDR3: CATEHSNQPQHF; DNA: TGTGCCACCGAGCATAGCAATCAGCCCCAGCATTTT; J: TRBJ1-5; size: few; V: TRBV28; D: .; length: 12
CDR3: CACGWESNQPQHF; DNA: TGTGCCTGCGGATGGGAATCGAATCAGCCCCAGCATTTT; J: TRBJ1-5; size: many; V: TRBV12-3/TRBV12-4; D: .; length: 13
CDR3: CASSVGGVATGANALTF; DNA: TGTGCCAGCAGCGTAGGTGGAGTTGCCACTGGGGCCAACGCCCTGACTTTC; J: TRBJ2-6; size: few; V: TRBV9; D: .; length: 17
CDR3: CASSQAGTRHYEQYF; DNA: TGTGCCAGCAGTCAAGCGGGGACTAGACACTACGAGCAGTACTTC; J: TRBJ2-7; size: many; V: TRBV27; D: TRBD2; length: 15
CDR3: CASRREGNYGYTF; DNA: TGTGCCAGTCGGAGGGAAGGCAACTATGGCTACACCTTC; J: TRBJ1-2; size: few; V: TRBV25-1; D: .; length: 13
CDR3: CATSRVAGGYWQGTQYF; DNA: TGTGCCACCAGCAGAGTTGCAGGGGGTTATTGGCAAGGGACCCAGTACTTC; J: TRBJ2-5; size: .; V: TRBV15; D: TRBD1; length: 17
CDR3: CSVRRNSYEQYF; DNA: TGCAGCGTCAGGCGGAACTCCTACGAGCAGTACTTC; J: TRBJ2-7; size: many; V: TRBV29-1; D: .; length: 12
CDR3: CASSLGAGSNQPQHF; DNA: TGTGCCAGCAGTTTGGGGGCTGGTAGCAATCAGCCCCAGCATTTT; J: TRBJ1-5; size: many; V: TRBV28; D: .; length: 15
CDR3: CASSLARKYNEQFF; DNA: TGTGCCAGCAGTTTGGCTAGAAAATACAATGAGCAGTTCTTC; J: TRBJ2-1; size: .; V: TRBV6-2/TRBV6-3; D: .; length: 14
CDR3: CANSPPGELFF; DNA: TGTGCCAACTCACCTCCCGGGGAGCTGTTTTTT; J: TRBJ2-2; size: .; V: TRBV18; D: .; length: 11
CDR3: CASSIETDVGYEQYF; DNA: TGTGCCAGTAGTATAGAGACAGACGTCGGGTACGAGCAGTACTTC; J: TRBJ2-7; size: many; V: TRBV19; D: .; length: 15
CDR3: CASSPTSGLAYEQYF; DNA: TGTGCCAGCAGCCCGACTAGCGGGTTGGCCTACGAGCAGTACTTC; J: TRBJ2-7; size: .; V: TRBV5-5; D: TRBD2; length: 15
CDR3: CASSPTSGSLNTGELFF; DNA: TGTGCCAGCAGTCCGACTAGCGGGTCGTTGAACACCGGGGAGCTGTTTTTT; J: TRBJ2-2; size: many; V: TRBV27; D: TRBD2; length: 17
CDR3: CASSPGDRNTEAFF; DNA: TGTGCCAGCAGCCCCGGGGACAGAAACACTGAAGCTTTCTTT; J: TRBJ1-1; size: many; V: TRBV28; D: TRBD1; length: 14
CDR3: CSVEGVGGYTF; DNA: TGCAGCGTTGAAGGGGTTGGAGGCTACACCTTC; J: TRBJ1-2; size: .; V: TRBV29-1; D: .; length: 11
CDR3: CASSSDPGGGAETQYF; DNA: TGCGCCAGCAGCTCGGATCCCGGGGGCGGCGCAGAGACCCAGTACTTC; J: TRBJ2-5; size: .; V: TRBV5-1; D: .; length: 16
CDR3: CASSPRDSLYEQYF; DNA: TGTGCCAGCAGTCCTAGGGACAGCCTTTACGAGCAGTACTTC; J: TRBJ2-7; size: many; V: TRBV6-1; D: TRBD1; length: 14